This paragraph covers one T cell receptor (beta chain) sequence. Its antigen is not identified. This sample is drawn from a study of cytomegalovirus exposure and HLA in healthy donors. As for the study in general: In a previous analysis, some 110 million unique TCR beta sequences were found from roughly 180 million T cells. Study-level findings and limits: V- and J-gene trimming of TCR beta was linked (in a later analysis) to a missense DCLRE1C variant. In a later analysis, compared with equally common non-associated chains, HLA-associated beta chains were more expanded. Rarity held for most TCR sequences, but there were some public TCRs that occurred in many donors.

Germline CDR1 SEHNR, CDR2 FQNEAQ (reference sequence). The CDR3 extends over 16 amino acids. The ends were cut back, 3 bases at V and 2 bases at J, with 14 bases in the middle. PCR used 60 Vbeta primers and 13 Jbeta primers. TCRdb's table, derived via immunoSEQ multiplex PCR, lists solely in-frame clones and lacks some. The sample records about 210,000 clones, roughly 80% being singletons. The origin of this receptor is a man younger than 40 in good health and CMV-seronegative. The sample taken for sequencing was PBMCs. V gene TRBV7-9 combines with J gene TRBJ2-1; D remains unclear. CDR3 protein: CASSFLLPRPYNEQFF. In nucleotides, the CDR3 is TGTGCCAGCAGCTTCTTACTCCCGAGGCCCTACAATGAGCAGTTCTTC.